What follows is one T cell receptor (beta chain) and its context. What it binds is not known. The PCR employed 60 Vbeta primers together with 13 Jbeta primers. Libraries were prepared by immunoSEQ multiplex PCR; TCRdb keeps only in-frame clonotypes and omits some of them. Of about 160,000 clones in the sample, 73% were seen once. Trimming took 4 bases from V and 0 from J, leaving 14 bases between them. CDR1 SGHNT and CDR2 YYREEE come from the germline V gene (reference sequence). The CDR3 sequence is 16 residues long. The entry originates in a study of cytomegalovirus exposure and HLA in healthy donors. Overall study findings and caveats: The authors listed 150 or so TCR beta chains as cytomegalovirus-associated. The majority of CMV-associated TCR beta chains were reported as apparently HLA-restricted in a later analysis. In the analysis, some V segments, TRBV6-2 and TRBV6-3 included, were excluded as indistinguishable.

Everyone who donated was a healthy bone marrow donor. The sequencing input was PBMCs. The chain joins TRBV5-4 to TRBJ2-1, with D tentatively TRBD2 (6 bases). This clonotype was sampled from a woman aged 18-30 years in good health and CMV-seronegative. In DNA, the CDR3 is TGTGCCAGCAGCGGGGGGTCTGGGGACTCCTACAATGAGCAGTTCTTC. It encodes CASSGGSGDSYNEQFF.